The 13 T cell receptor beta chains in this list originate from one sample, sequenced in a study of CD8 T cells in ankylosing spondylitis. Whole-study results and caveats: Within ankylosing spondylitis blood, a TCR beta motif made up of roughly eight highly homologous variants appeared to be characteristic.

These receptors' antigens are unknown. TCRdb reanalysed the 5' RACE reads using MiXCR and keeps one entry per CDR3 protein. The sample yields about 390,000 distinct CDR3 sequences, 20% to 25% seen once. Sequencing input: blood, either unsorted or a sorted T cell fraction (not recorded which). These receptors came from a male donor with ankylosing spondylitis.

A few counts support this clonotype. The rearrangement uses TRBV19 and TRBJ1-1, with 9 bases matching TRBD1. The CDR3 sequence is 15 residues long. In germline, CDR1 is LNHDA, CDR2 SQIVND (reference sequence). V dropped 9 bases and J dropped 0; count of bases not matched to a gene: 8. The DNA for the CDR3 is TGTGCCAGCCGACAGGGGGTTCGGGTGAACACTGAAGCTTTCTTT. Its translation is CASRQGVRVNTEAFF.

This clonotype was counted only a few times. The chain uses TRBV12-3 or TRBV12-4 and TRBJ1-2; D remains ambiguous. V was pared by 6 bases and J by 4 bases, with 12 bases between. CDR3 length: 13 amino acids. In DNA form, the CDR3 reads TGTGCCAGCAGCAGCAGGCTGAGCTATGGCTACACCTTC. It specifies CASSSRLSYGYTF.

V is TRBV7-8 and J is TRBJ2-1, with a possible D match to TRBD2 (6 bases). Germline V gene sequence: CDR1 SGHVS, CDR2 FQNEAQ. Trimming cost V 5 bases and J 3 bases, with 11 bases left between them. CDR3 length equals 14 residues. The CDR3 nucleotides are TGTGCCAGCAGCGGCCGGGGGAACTACAATGAGCAGTTCTTC. Its translation: CASSGRGNYNEQFF.

This clonotype was seen more than once but under ten times. The chain joins TRBV20-1 to TRBJ1-1; D is unresolved. The CDR3 runs to 13 residues. Germline loops: CDR1 DFQATT, CDR2 SNEGSKA (reference sequence). CDR3: CSWVLGRNTEAFF. In nucleotides, the CDR3 is TGCAGCTGGGTTCTGGGGAGGAACACTGAAGCTTTCTTT.

V usage is TRBV29-1 and J usage is TRBJ2-7; tentatively, D is TRBD1 or TRBD2 (5 bases each). CDR1 SQVTM and CDR2 ANQGSEA come from the germline V gene. This CDR3 has 14 residues. V gave up 6 bases and J gave up 2 bases, with 17 bases separating them. The CDR3 nucleotides are TGCAGCGTAATCGACTCCGGGACGGCCTACGAGCAGTACTTC. Protein product: CSVIDSGTAYEQYF.

The gene calls are TRBV20-1 and TRBJ2-5, with 9 bases lining up with TRBD2. Germline loops: CDR1 DFQATT, CDR2 SNEGSKA (reference sequence). The length of the CDR3 is 15 residues. With 1 base clipped from V and 3 bases from J, the junction kept 6 bases outside the gene matches. DNA of the CDR3: TGCAGTGCTAGAGCCCCGGCTAGCGGGGAAGAGACCCAGTACTTC. Protein sequence: CSARAPASGEETQYF.

This clonotype was counted many times. The gene calls are TRBV27 and TRBJ1-1, with D tentatively TRBD1 (6 bases). The CDR3 sequence is 14 residues long. Germline-derived CDR1 and CDR2 are MNHEY and SMNVEV (reference sequence). Trimming shortened V by 5 bases and J by 6 bases, and 16 bases separated the two germline ends. The CDR3 region is CASSPSDSQAEAFF. In nucleotides, the CDR3 is TGTGCCAGCAGTCCCTCGGACAGTCAGGCTGAAGCTTTCTTT.

This clonotype came up many times. The chain couples TRBV5-1 to TRBJ2-3, with D tentatively TRBD1 or TRBD2 (5 bases each). CDR1 is SGHRS and CDR2 is YFSETQ in the germline V gene. The CDR3 is 15 amino acids. V was clipped by 0 bases and J by 5 bases, with 13 bases between them. CDR3 nucleotides: TGCGCCAGCAGCTTGGTCAGGGCTGGAGGAGATACGCAGTATTTT. This encodes CASSLVRAGGDTQYF.

The rearrangement joins TRBV28 to TRBJ2-1; D gene uncertain. The CDR3 runs 12 residues. Per the germline V gene, CDR1 is MDHEN and CDR2 is SYDVKM. V dropped 4 bases and J dropped 7 bases, with 8 bases sitting between them. For the CDR3, the DNA is TGTGCCAGCAGTTCGGCCTGGAATGAGCAGTTCTTC. It translates to CASSSAWNEQFF.

This clonotype was counted a few times. The chain recombines TRBV12-3 or TRBV12-4 with TRBJ2-1, with a possible D match to TRBD2 (6 bases). Trimming removed 6 bases from V and 1 base from J, with 16 bases in between. The CDR3 sequence is 16 residues long. In DNA, the CDR3 is TGTGCCAGCAGAAACTATCGGGGGAGTTCCTACAATGAGCAGTTCTTC. Protein sequence: CASRNYRGSSYNEQFF.

This sequence joins TRBV4-2 and TRBJ2-1; 10 nucleotides match TRBD2. Germline V gene data show CDR1 as LGHNA and CDR2 as YNFKEQ. The CDR3 is made up of 17 amino acids. With 3 bases clipped from V and 7 bases from J, the junction kept 12 bases outside the gene matches. The CDR3 reads CASSQERLAGEVNEQFF. CDR3 DNA: TGTGCCAGCAGCCAGGAACGACTAGCGGGCGAGGTGAATGAGCAGTTCTTC.

Only a few counts were recorded for this clonotype. The chain is built from TRBV18 and TRBJ2-3; 8 bases line up with TRBD1. CDR1 is KGHSH and CDR2 is LQKENI in the germline V gene. V was pared by 4 bases and J by 6 bases, with 9 bases of the junction left unmatched. The CDR3 extends over 15 amino acids. CDR3 residues: CASSLDRGLADTQYF. The CDR3 DNA follows: TGTGCCAGCTCACTAGACAGGGGCCTCGCGGATACGCAGTATTTT.

The V and J genes are TRBV10-1 and TRBJ2-1, with TRBD2 matching over 12 bases. The CDR3 length is 15 residues. CDR1 is WNHNN, CDR2 SYGVQD, per germline (reference sequence). The trim removed 8 bases at V and 5 bases at J, leaving 7 bases unmatched. The CDR3 DNA reads as TGCGCCAGCGGGGAGACTAGCGGGAGCCACAATGAGCAGTTCTTC. Protein: CASGETSGSHNEQFF.